The 6 T cell receptor beta chains below were found in one sample sequenced in a study of blood T cell repertoires in COVID-19. Using immunoSEQ multiplex PCR, the repertoire was profiled, and TCRdb retains in-frame clones only, with some absent. The data hold some 80,000 clones, with approximately 90% observed a single time. The specimen was peripheral blood. The receptors were gathered from a human donor in a cohort sampled during active COVID-19.

V is TRBV27 and J is TRBJ2-7, with TRBD2 matching 9 bases. Trimming cost V 4 bases and J 1 base; bases outside gene matches: 8. This CDR3 has 16 residues. The germline V gene has CDR1 MNHEY and CDR2 SMNVEV (reference sequence). The CDR3 region has the DNA TGTGCCAGCAGTTCCGGGGGGCTAGCGGGGTCCTACGAGCAGTACTTC. Translation: CASSSGGLAGSYEQYF.

This clone was seen once. The chain couples TRBV7-8 to TRBJ1-5; 8 bases line up with TRBD1. V was clipped by 5 bases and J by 0 bases; unmatched bases: 9. Germline CDR1 and CDR2: SGHVS and FQNEAQ. The CDR3 sequence is 17 residues long. The CDR3 DNA reads as TGTGCCAGCAGCCCGCGACAGGGGCGGTATAGCAATCAGCCCCAGCATTTT. This gives the protein CASSPRQGRYSNQPQHF.

The V gene is TRBV9, the J gene TRBJ2-5, with 10 bases aligning to TRBD1. CDR1 SGDLS and CDR2 YYNGEE come from the germline V gene. The ends lost 0 bases at V and 5 bases at J; junction bases unmatched: 10. The CDR3 runs to 17 residues. The CDR3 here is CASSVASGQGKVETQYF. The CDR3 nucleotides are TGTGCCAGCAGCGTAGCTTCGGGACAGGGGAAAGTGGAGACCCAGTACTTC.

The chain combines TRBV30 with TRBJ1-5; 8 bases fit TRBD1. V trimming: 8 bases; J trimming: 5 bases; junction bases outside the gene matches: 23. The CDR3 is 18 residues long. Germline V gene data show CDR1 as GTSNPN and CDR2 as SVGIG (reference sequence). CDR3 DNA sequence: TGTGCCCGGTGCGTACCCGAGACAGGGGCGTCTAGGGATCAGCCCCAGCATTTT. The encoded protein is CARCVPETGASRDQPQHF.

This chain links TRBV10-2 with TRBJ2-7, with TRBD1 matching 9 bases. Germline loops: CDR1 WSHSY, CDR2 SAAADI. Unmatched junction bases numbered 9, after V lost 0 bases and J lost 0 bases. There are 18 residues in the CDR3. This CDR3 reads CASSESGAGTGNSYEQYF. Written as DNA, the CDR3 is TGCGCCAGCAGTGAGTCGGGAGCCGGGACAGGGAACTCCTACGAGCAGTACTTC.

The V call is TRBV15, the J call TRBJ2-2; 10 bases match TRBD1. Germline assignment: CDR1 LNHNV and CDR2 YYDKDF (reference sequence). The CDR3 spans 17 residues. Germline trimming cut 1 base from V and 7 bases from J; bases unmatched to any gene: 9. CDR3 nucleotides: TGTGCCACCAGCAGAGGGGATAGGACAGGGGGAATCGGGGAGCTGTTTTTT. Its protein is CATSRGDRTGGIGELFF.